This TCR beta chain was recovered during a study of PD-1 blockade in classical Hodgkin lymphoma. The CDR3 spans 16 residues. Germline V CDR1 and CDR2: SGHRS, YFSETQ. Using immunoSEQ multiplex PCR, the repertoire was profiled, and TCRdb retains in-frame clones only, with some absent. This sample has roughly 150,000 clones, with 78% found just once. Every patient relapsed after autologous stem cell transplantation, and brentuximab vedotin exposure varied. In the case of this clone: One end of the junction fails to match germline, which may point to a read error. The same CDR3 is also encoded by other DNA sequences in this sample.

The rearrangement links TRBV5-1 to TRBJ2-7; D perhaps matches TRBD2 (7 bases). This clonotype was obtained from a human donor with classical Hodgkin lymphoma. The sample here was peripheral blood mononuclear cells (PBMCs), taken before the second cycle of nivolumab. CDR3 nucleotide sequence: TGTGCCAGCAGCCGGATCAAGGACAGCGGGACCTACGAGCAGTACTTC. Translation gives CASSRIKDSGTYEQYF.